The next 2 T cell receptor beta chains were all read from a single sample in a study of human T cells and chemical hapten exposure. Time point of the sample: pre-sensitization, week 0. The treatment: therapeutic diphenylcyclopropenone sensitization with weekly scalp DPC. MiXCR, run by TCRdb on the RACE reads, gives a single entry per CDR3 protein. The sample has about 74,000 distinct CDR3 sequences; around 13% are singletons. The sample here was whole blood, taken in connection with sensitization to the hapten diphenylcyclopropenone (DPC). Source of these receptors: a woman aged 50 to 60 with alopecia areata. Some clones in this sample may be carry-over from other donors' samples.

This clonotype has ten or more counts. This chain joins TRBV12-3 or TRBV12-4 and TRBJ1-5, with a possible D match to TRBD1 (5 bases). V lost 3 bases to trimming and J lost 0 bases, with 9 bases between them. The length of the CDR3 is 15 residues. This CDR3 is CASSFSGDSNQPQHF. The CDR3 coding sequence is TGTGCCAGCAGTTTCTCGGGGGATAGCAATCAGCCCCAGCATTTT.

This clonotype came up many times. The gene calls are TRBV27 and TRBJ1-5; D unclear. Germline loops: CDR1 MNHEY, CDR2 SMNVEV (reference sequence). Between the trimmed V and J ends, which lost 2 bases and 0 bases, there was a span of 8 bases. The CDR3 spans 15 residues. CDR3 in amino acids: CASSLGGFSNQPQHF. CDR3 coding DNA: TGTGCCAGCAGTTTAGGAGGGTTTAGCAATCAGCCCCAGCATTTT.